What follows are 21 T cell receptor beta chains derived from one specimen sequenced in a study of CD8 T cell repertoires and HIV-1 epitope variants. Data came from immunoSEQ multiplex PCR; TCRdb stores just in-frame clones and leaves some out. The sample holds about 4,600 clones, 55% to 75% seen once. No antigen is known for these receptors. Sample: cultured CD8+ T cells derived from PBMCs. The receptors stem from a male donor with HIV.

This clone was counted only a few times. The J gene is TRBJ1-1, the V gene TRBV7-9, with a possible D match to TRBD1 (5 bases). The CDR3 has 13 residues. Trimming left V 3 bases short and J 1 base short, with 6 bases between. In germline, CDR1 is SEHNR, CDR2 FQNEAQ (reference sequence). The CDR3 protein is CASSFTGNTEAFF. Here the CDR3 DNA reads TGTGCCAGCAGCTTTACAGGGAACACTGAAGCTTTCTTT.

The rearrangement uses TRBV9 and TRBJ2-7; a weak D match, TRBD1 (5 bases). Per the germline V gene, CDR1 is SGDLS and CDR2 is YYNGEE. The V gene lost 3 bases and the J gene lost 2 bases, with 12 bases spanning the gap. The CDR3 extends over 14 amino acids. The CDR3 loop is CASSATTDTYEQYF. DNA for the CDR3: TGTGCCAGCAGCGCGACGACAGACACCTACGAGCAGTACTTC. Full variable domain (rest looked up from reference TRBV9 and TRBJ2-7): DSGVTQTPKHLITATGQRVTLRCSPRSGDLSVYWYQQSLDQGLQFLIQYYNGEERAKGNILERFSAQQFPDLHSELNLSSLELGDSALYFCASSATTDTYEQYFGPGTRLTVT.

The DNA for the CDR3 is TGTGCCAGCAGTTTAGGTAGTGCCAATGAGCAGTTCTTC. This codes for CASSLGSANEQFF. This chain joins TRBV2 and TRBJ2-1; D remains unclear. There are 13 residues in the CDR3. Trimming took off 5 bases at V and 6 bases at J, with 11 bases between the two ends. The V gene's germline CDR1 is SNHLY and CDR2 FYNNEI.

The CDR3 DNA reads as TGTGCCAGCAGCGTAGGTGACAGTTCAGATACGCAGTATTTT. Residues: CASSVGDSSDTQYF. V and J are TRBV7-9 and TRBJ2-3; D may be TRBD1 (5 bases). The CDR3 length is 14 residues. V lost 5 bases, J lost 4 bases, and 13 bases lay in between. Germline V gene data show CDR1 as SEHNR and CDR2 as FQNEAQ (reference sequence).

In this sample, this clone turned up a few times. Within the sample, other DNA sequences also encode this same CDR3. V gene TRBV7-9 combines with J gene TRBJ2-7; no firm D call. Trimming cost V 5 bases and J 5 bases, with 16 bases left between them. CDR1 SEHNR and CDR2 FQNEAQ come from the germline V gene (reference sequence). The CDR3 loop spans 14 amino acids. CDR3 DNA sequence: TGTGCCAGCAGCCCCAGAGGTGTCTTGGACGAGCAGTACTTC. Residues: CASSPRGVLDEQYF.

This chain joins TRBV28 and TRBJ1-1; D unresolved. This CDR3 comprises 15 residues. Between the trimmed V and J ends, which lost 5 bases and 0 bases, there was a span of 13 bases. Germline V gene sequence: CDR1 MDHEN, CDR2 SYDVKM. CDR3 sequence (DNA): TGTGCCAGCAGTGCCCAAGGATGGCTGAACACTGAAGCTTTCTTT. It specifies CASSAQGWLNTEAFF.

This chain connects TRBV9 to TRBJ2-1; tentatively, D is TRBD1 or TRBD2 (5 bases each). The germline CDR1 and CDR2 sequences are SGDLS and YYNGEE. The V end was cut by 0 bases, the J end by 2 bases, with 9 bases between. The CDR3 sequence is 15 residues long. The CDR3 DNA reads TGTGCCAGCAGCGTAGCTTGGGGGACCTACAATGAGCAGTTCTTC. It codes for CASSVAWGTYNEQFF.

V is TRBV6-5 and J is TRBJ1-1, with D perhaps matching TRBD1 (6 bases). The CDR3 extends over 15 amino acids. Germline CDR1 and CDR2: MNHEY and SVGAGI. Trimming shortened V by 4 bases and J by 3 bases, and 15 bases separated the two germline ends. CDR3 nucleotides: TGTGCCAGCAGTTCGGCAGGGGTTTTGGACACTGAAGCTTTCTTT. Its protein product is CASSSAGVLDTEAFF.

The chain uses TRBV6-5 and TRBJ2-3, with D unresolved. The germline V gene has CDR1 MNHEY and CDR2 SVGAGI. CDR3 length: 15 amino acids. V was pared by 7 bases and J by 5 bases, with 19 bases between. The CDR3 region is CASIGSNTGGDTQYF. In DNA, the CDR3 is TGTGCCAGCATTGGCAGTAATACGGGCGGAGATACGCAGTATTTT.

This clone was found a few times. This chain links TRBV5-6 with TRBJ1-5; D remains unclear. This CDR3 is built from 14 residues. V was trimmed by 5 bases and J by 4 bases, leaving 13 bases between them. Per germline, CDR1 SGHDT and CDR2 YYEEEE. The DNA for the CDR3 is TGTGCCAGCAGACAATGGTGGGGAAATCAGCCCCAGCATTTT. Its protein product is CASRQWWGNQPQHF.

This clone was observed once. The genes are TRBV6-5 and TRBJ1-2; 8 nucleotides line up with TRBD1. The V gene end was trimmed by 2 bases and the J gene end by 5 bases; junction bases not matched to a gene: 7. CDR1 is MNHEY and CDR2 is SVGAGI in the germline V gene. The CDR3 covers 15 residues. CDR3 in amino acids: CASSYQGTGLYGYTF. CDR3 DNA sequence: TGTGCCAGCAGTTACCAGGGGACAGGACTTTATGGCTACACCTTC.

The chain joins TRBV7-9 to TRBJ2-1, with 10 bases lining up with TRBD2. This CDR3 is built from 15 residues. Germline lookup yields CDR1 SEHNR and CDR2 FQNEAQ (reference sequence). The trim removed 5 bases at V and 1 base at J, leaving 2 bases unmatched. The CDR3 sequence is CASSGTSESYNEQFF. The CDR3 DNA is TGTGCCAGCAGCGGGACTAGCGAGTCCTACAATGAGCAGTTCTTC.

The chain combines TRBV19 with TRBJ1-1; perhaps TRBD1 as D (5 bases). CDR1 and CDR2 (germline): LNHDA, SQIVND (reference sequence). There are 14 residues in the CDR3. Trimming took 10 bases from V and 6 from J, leaving 21 bases between them. CDR3 protein: CATGGGISGPEAFF. The CDR3 DNA reads as TGTGCCACGGGGGGGGGAATTTCGGGCCCTGAAGCTTTCTTT.

In this sample, this clone turned up a few times. The CDR3 here is CASSLGFGRQGRYEQYF. The CDR3 bases are TGCGCCAGCAGCTTGGGGTTCGGACGACAGGGGCGGTACGAGCAGTACTTC. The V and J genes are TRBV5-1 and TRBJ2-7; 8 bases are shared with TRBD1. Germline-derived CDR1 and CDR2 are SGHRS and YFSETQ. V was clipped by 0 bases and J by 4 bases; unmatched bases: 12. There are 17 residues in the CDR3.

The chain combines TRBV7-5 with TRBJ2-7; the table's D gene call, TRBD2, was not cross checked with the DNA. TRBV7-5 is marked as a pseudogene. This CDR3 has 12 residues. The CDR3 loop is CASSLRAGEQYF. The CDR3 DNA follows: TGTGCCAGCAGCTTACGAGCGGGCGAGCAGTACTTC.

The chain links TRBV28 to TRBJ2-1; no reliable D call. The CDR3 is made up of 12 amino acids. CDR1 is MDHEN, CDR2 SYDVKM, per germline. Deletions cut 1 base from V and 6 bases from J, with 4 bases between. This CDR3 reads CASSLSPNEQFF. As DNA, the CDR3 is TGTGCCAGCAGTTTATCCCCCAATGAGCAGTTCTTC.

V usage is TRBV4-3 and J usage is TRBJ1-1; D call uncertain. CDR3 size: 14 residues. The V gene lost 0 bases and the J gene lost 0 bases, with 5 bases spanning the gap. Germline CDR1 LGHNA, CDR2 YSLEER. The CDR3 is CASSQEPMNTEAFF. The DNA for the CDR3 is TGCGCCAGCAGCCAAGAACCCATGAACACTGAAGCTTTCTTT.

The chain combines TRBV9 with TRBJ2-7; D is uncertain. Trimming removed 4 bases at V and 0 bases at J, with 11 bases between. CDR3 length equals 14 residues. Germline-derived CDR1 and CDR2 are SGDLS and YYNGEE. This CDR3 is CASSLGVSSYEQYF. The CDR3 nucleotides read TGTGCCAGCAGCCTGGGCGTAAGCTCCTACGAGCAGTACTTC.

The chain recombines TRBV7-8 with TRBJ1-5; D is unresolved. In germline, CDR1 is SGHVS, CDR2 FQNEAQ. The CDR3 sequence is 18 residues long. V lost 3 bases to trimming and J lost 1 base, with 19 bases between them. The CDR3, as DNA: TGTGCCAGCAGCTTGTTCGGGTGGGAGGGCCGCAGCAATCAGCCCCAGCATTTT. Translation: CASSLFGWEGRSNQPQHF. Filled out from reference TRBV7-8 and TRBJ1-5, the complete variable domain reads GAGVSQSPRYKVAKRGQDVALRCDPISGHVSLFWYQQALGQGPEFLTYFQNEAQLDKSGLPSDRFFAERPEGSVSTLKIQRTQQEDSAVYLCASSLFGWEGRSNQPQHFGDGTRLSIL.

The CDR3 region has the DNA TGTGCCAGCAGAAGCGACAGGACCTACGAGCAGTACTTC. It encodes CASRSDRTYEQYF. J is TRBJ2-7 and V is TRBV27, with a weak D call TRBD1 (6 bases). Germline CDR1 is MNHEY and CDR2 is SMNVEV (reference sequence). The CDR3 is made up of 13 amino acids. With 6 bases removed from V and 2 bases from J, the gap between germline ends came to 11 bases.

The chain combines TRBV7-6 with TRBJ2-4, with D possibly called TRBD1 or TRBD2 (5 bases each). This CDR3 spans 13 amino acids. Between the trimmed V and J ends, which lost 1 base and 5 bases, there was a span of 6 bases. CDR1 and CDR2 from the germline V gene are SGHVS and FNYEAQ. The DNA for the CDR3 is TGTGCCAGCAGCTTAGGGGACGAAAACATTCAGTACTTC. It specifies CASSLGDENIQYF. Supplemented by reference TRBV7-6 and TRBJ2-4, the full variable domain reads GAGVSQSPRYKVTKRGQDVALRCDPISGHVSLYWYRQALGQGPEFLTYFNYEAQQDKSGLPNDRFSAERPEGSISTLTIQRTEQRDSAMYRCASSLGDENIQYFGAGTRLSVL.